The 26 T cell receptor beta chains listed next were all sequenced from one sample in a study of blood T cell repertoires in COVID-19. TCRdb keeps only in-frame clones here, not all; method: immunoSEQ multiplex PCR. Of about 180,000 clones in the sample, 80% to 90% were seen once. The specimen was peripheral blood. The receptors shown here come from a man aged 18 to 30 who had recovered from COVID-19.

This sequence joins TRBV6-6 and TRBJ2-3, with a weak D call TRBD2 (7 bases). V dropped 7 bases and J dropped 5 bases, with 16 bases sitting between them. CDR3 length: 14 amino acids. From germline, CDR1 is MNHNY and CDR2 SVGAGI (reference sequence). The CDR3 sequence: CASTLGGDGDTQYF. DNA for the CDR3: TGTGCCAGCACCCTAGGGGGGGATGGAGATACGCAGTATTTT.

This clone was seen only once. The rearrangement links TRBV4-1 to TRBJ1-1; TRBD1 aligns across 9 bases. CDR3 length equals 15 residues. Germline CDR1 reads MGHRA; CDR2 reads YSYEKL. Unmatched junction bases numbered 6, after V lost 4 bases and J lost 3 bases. The CDR3 reads CASSLQGAGDTEAFF. The CDR3 DNA reads TGCGCCAGCAGCCTACAGGGGGCCGGAGACACTGAAGCTTTCTTT.

The chain links TRBV11-2 to TRBJ1-5, with TRBD1 matching 10 bases. The CDR3 contains 17 residues. The germline CDR1 and CDR2 sequences are SGHAT and FQNNGV. V gave up 1 base and J gave up 1 base; unmatched junction bases: 4. The CDR3 DNA follows: TGTGCCAGCAGCTTAGGATGGGGACAGGGGAGCAATCAGCCCCAGCATTTT. This gives the protein CASSLGWGQGSNQPQHF.

This chain joins TRBV6-2 or TRBV6-3 and TRBJ1-5, with a possible D match to TRBD1 (6 bases). The CDR3 is made up of 17 amino acids. Trimming took off 2 bases at V and 4 bases at J, with 18 bases between the two ends. Germline V gives CDR1 MNHEY, CDR2 SVGEGT. The chain's CDR3 is CASSYQSAGGANQPQHF. The CDR3, as DNA: TGTGCCAGCAGTTACCAATCTGCGGGGGGCGCGAATCAGCCCCAGCATTTT.

This chain joins TRBV6-5 and TRBJ1-1; TRBD1 aligns across 8 bases. Germline V gene sequence: CDR1 MNHEY, CDR2 SVGAGI. The CDR3 has 14 amino acids. The V segment lost 5 bases and the J segment 0 bases; nucleotides outside the gene matches: 2. CDR3: CASSTGGMNTEAFF. The CDR3 DNA reads as TGTGCCAGCAGTACAGGGGGGATGAACACTGAAGCTTTCTTT.

The chain recombines TRBV6-5 with TRBJ2-1, with 8 bases matching TRBD1. CDR3 length: 15 amino acids. V lost 10 bases to trimming and J lost 2 bases; unmatched junction nucleotides: 10. CDR1 MNHEY and CDR2 SVGAGI come from the germline V gene. CDR3 protein: CATNQGARAYNEQFF. The CDR3 DNA reads as TGTGCCACGAACCAGGGGGCCCGAGCCTACAATGAGCAGTTCTTC.

This chain joins TRBV28 and TRBJ2-7, with 7 bases lining up with TRBD2. Unmatched junction bases numbered 13, after V lost 6 bases and J lost 5 bases. Germline lookup yields CDR1 MDHEN and CDR2 SYDVKM. The CDR3 extends over 15 amino acids. DNA for the CDR3: TGTGCCAGCAGCTACCGGGGGGTACTAAGCAACGAGCAGTACTTC. It codes for CASSYRGVLSNEQYF.

The chain carries TRBV9 and TRBJ2-5; D possibly corresponds to TRBD2 (7 bases). This CDR3 spans 16 amino acids. Trimming removed 4 bases from V and 3 bases from J, with 19 bases in between. Germline V gene lookup returns CDR1 SGDLS and CDR2 YYNGEE. CDR3 nucleotide sequence: TGTGCCAGCAGCTTCGCCGCCGGGGGGCGAAAAGAGACCCAGTACTTC. Protein product: CASSFAAGGRKETQYF. Using reference TRBV9 and TRBJ2-5 for the parts outside the CDR3, the full variable domain is DSGVTQTPKHLITATGQRVTLRCSPRSGDLSVYWYQQSLDQGLQFLIQYYNGEERAKGNILERFSAQQFPDLHSELNLSSLELGDSALYFCASSFAAGGRKETQYFGPGTRLLVL.

The chain uses TRBV15 and TRBJ2-7; D remains unclear. Germline V gene sequence: CDR1 LNHNV, CDR2 YYDKDF (reference sequence). The V end lost 0 bases, the J end lost 3 bases, and 15 bases lay between the germline ends. The CDR3 runs to 16 residues. The DNA of the CDR3 is TGTGCCACCAGCAGAGAGTCAAAAATCCCCAACTACGAGCAGTACTTC. It encodes CATSRESKIPNYEQYF.

V gene TRBV28 combines with J gene TRBJ1-5; 7 bases agree with TRBD1. Unmatched junction bases numbered 6, after V lost 1 base and J lost 3 bases. CDR3 size: 16 residues. Germline values: CDR1 MDHEN, CDR2 SYDVKM. CDR3 nucleotides: TGTGCCAGCAGTTTATTAGGGACAGTAGTCAATCAGCCCCAGCATTTT. Translation: CASSLLGTVVNQPQHF.

The rearrangement links TRBV18 to TRBJ2-7; 12 bases line up with TRBD2. This CDR3 has 16 amino acids. The trim removed 1 base at V and 5 bases at J, leaving 6 bases unmatched. Germline CDR1 and CDR2: KGHSH and LQKENI. CDR3 bases: TGTGCCAGCTCACCACTCCGGACTAGCGGGACCGACGAGCAGTACTTC. This gives the protein CASSPLRTSGTDEQYF.

The chain joins TRBV19 to TRBJ1-1; possible D gene TRBD1, 6 bases. Looked up from germline, CDR1 is LNHDA and CDR2 is SQIVND (reference sequence). The CDR3 sequence is 15 residues long. The V gene lost 0 bases and the J gene lost 0 bases, with 8 bases spanning the gap. Here the CDR3 reads CASSIDRGLNTEAFF. CDR3 DNA: TGTGCCAGTAGTATAGACAGGGGCTTGAACACTGAAGCTTTCTTT.

The gene calls are TRBV20-1 and TRBJ2-1; D is uncertain. This CDR3 spans 10 amino acids. CDR1 and CDR2 from the germline V gene are DFQATT and SNEGSKA (reference sequence). This CDR3 is CSLIDNEQFF. CDR3 in DNA: TGCAGCCTAATTGACAATGAGCAGTTCTTC.

The CDR3 loop reads CASSKTGVRNTEAFF. Here the CDR3 DNA reads TGTGCCAGTAGCAAGACAGGGGTCCGGAACACTGAAGCTTTCTTT. The chain links TRBV19 to TRBJ1-1, with 8 nucleotides matching TRBD1. Germline CDR1 reads LNHDA; CDR2 reads SQIVND (reference sequence). Losses at the gene ends were 6 bases for V and 1 base for J; bases not matched to a gene: 7. This CDR3 contains 15 residues. Full variable domain (missing parts from reference TRBV19 and TRBJ1-1): DGGITQSPKYLFRKEGQNVTLSCEQNLNHDAMYWYRQDPGQGLRLIYYSQIVNDFQKGDIAEGYSVSREKKESFPLTVTSAQKNPTAFYLCASSKTGVRNTEAFFGQGTRLTVV.

Turning to this clone: The sample has other DNA sequences that encode this CDR3 too. The chain combines TRBV7-2 with TRBJ1-1; unclear D gene. This CDR3 has 13 amino acids. Deletions cut 1 base from V and 5 bases from J, with 8 bases between. Germline V gives CDR1 SGHTA, CDR2 FQGNSA. This CDR3 reads CASSLVRGTEAFF. CDR3 nucleotides: TGTGCCAGCAGCTTAGTTAGAGGAACTGAAGCTTTCTTT.

The chain employs TRBV7-9 and TRBJ2-7; TRBD2 matches 10 bases. Trimming cost V 5 bases and J 0 bases; bases outside gene matches: 4. The CDR3 is 15 residues long. CDR1 is SEHNR and CDR2 is FQNEAQ in the germline V gene (reference sequence). The CDR3 nucleotides read TGTGCCAGCAGCACTAGCGGGGTGAGCTCCTACGAGCAGTACTTC. It is translated as CASSTSGVSSYEQYF.

The rearrangement uses TRBV25-1 and TRBJ2-1; 8 bases align to TRBD1. The germline V gene encodes CDR1 MGHDK and CDR2 SYGVNS. V shed 3 bases and J 10 bases; nucleotides not matched to a gene: 8. This CDR3 comprises 14 residues. The CDR3 loop is CASSDRGRGREQFF. The CDR3 nucleotides read TGTGCCAGCAGTGACAGGGGGCGCGGAAGGGAGCAGTTCTTC.

The chain employs TRBV5-6 and TRBJ2-1, with 8 bases aligning to TRBD1. The V segment lost 3 bases and the J segment 12 bases; nucleotides outside the gene matches: 20. Germline assignment: CDR1 SGHDT and CDR2 YYEEEE. The CDR3 runs 17 residues. The CDR3 here is CASSSARTQGATLGQFF. As DNA, the CDR3 is TGTGCCAGCAGCTCCGCCCGGACGCAGGGGGCGACCTTGGGGCAGTTCTTC.

The chain has TRBV30 and TRBJ1-3; D perhaps matches TRBD1 (6 bases). The germline V gene has CDR1 GTSNPN and CDR2 SVGIG (reference sequence). The CDR3 consists of 14 residues. The V and J ends lost 4 bases and 4 bases respectively, with 14 bases between them. The CDR3 here is CAWTLRGGGNTIYF. The DNA of the CDR3 is TGTGCCTGGACCTTAAGGGGGGGCGGAAACACCATATATTTT.

The V gene is TRBV6-5, the J gene TRBJ2-7, with unresolved D. Trimming removed 4 bases from V and 7 bases from J, with 11 bases in between. The CDR3 sequence is 12 residues long. CDR1 and CDR2 from the germline V gene are MNHEY and SVGAGI. Here the CDR3 DNA reads TGTGCCAGCAGTTTGGGCCGCCAGGAGCAGTACTTC. It encodes CASSLGRQEQYF.

The V gene is TRBV2, the J gene TRBJ2-7, with D possibly matching TRBD1 (6 bases). Germline loops: CDR1 SNHLY, CDR2 FYNNEI. The CDR3 runs to 14 residues. The V gene lost 7 bases and the J gene lost 4 bases, with 17 bases spanning the gap. DNA for the CDR3: TGTGCCAGCAAACTAGAACAGGGTGATTACGAGCAGTACTTC. Protein sequence: CASKLEQGDYEQYF.

V usage is TRBV9 and J usage is TRBJ1-2; D possibly corresponds to TRBD1 (6 bases). V lost 0 bases to trimming and J lost 8 bases, with 11 bases between them. The CDR3 sequence is 13 residues long. Germline loops: CDR1 SGDLS, CDR2 YYNGEE. The CDR3 coding sequence is TGTGCCAGCAGCGTAGTACAGGGTTGGGGCTACACCTTC. This sequence encodes CASSVVQGWGYTF.

The CDR3 nucleotides are TGCGCCAGCAGCTCGGAAGGGACAGGGGGGAGGAATGAGCAGTTCTTC. It codes for CASSSEGTGGRNEQFF. The genes are TRBV5-1 and TRBJ2-1; 11 bases are shared with TRBD1. Trimming cost V 3 bases and J 7 bases; bases outside gene matches: 9. CDR1 SGHRS and CDR2 YFSETQ come from the germline V gene. There are 16 residues in the CDR3. Based on the CDR3 plus reference TRBV5-1 and TRBJ2-1, the full variable domain is KAGVTQTPRYLIKTRGQQVTLSCSPISGHRSVSWYQQTPGQGLQFLFEYFSETQRNKGNFPGRFSGRQFSNSRSEMNVSTLELGDSALYLCASSSEGTGGRNEQFFGPGTRLTVL.

The chain couples TRBV7-2 to TRBJ2-7, with D perhaps matching TRBD1 (6 bases). Trimming removed 4 bases from V and 4 bases from J, with 11 bases in between. The CDR3 has 13 residues. Germline lookup yields CDR1 SGHTA and CDR2 FQGNSA. This chain's CDR3 is CASSSLTGYEQYF. CDR3 sequence (DNA): TGTGCCAGCAGCTCACTAACAGGGTACGAGCAGTACTTC.

This rearrangement joins TRBV5-1 to TRBJ1-2, with 8 bases lining up with TRBD1. Germline loops: CDR1 SGHRS, CDR2 YFSETQ. This CDR3 region has 16 residues. The V segment lost 0 bases and the J segment 4 bases; nucleotides outside the gene matches: 8. In DNA form, the CDR3 reads TGCGCCAGCAGCTTGGAGTACCGGGACAGGCCCTATGGCTACACCTTC. It translates to CASSLEYRDRPYGYTF.

This clone was detected only once. This rearrangement joins TRBV5-5 to TRBJ2-3; D might be TRBD1 (5 bases). Trimming left V 1 base short and J 3 bases short, with 12 bases between. The CDR3 is made up of 15 amino acids. Looked up from germline, CDR1 is SGHKS and CDR2 is YYEKEE (reference sequence). The CDR3 region is CASSLRAGLTDTQYF. The CDR3 DNA is TGTGCCAGCAGCTTGAGGGCAGGGTTAACAGATACGCAGTATTTT.